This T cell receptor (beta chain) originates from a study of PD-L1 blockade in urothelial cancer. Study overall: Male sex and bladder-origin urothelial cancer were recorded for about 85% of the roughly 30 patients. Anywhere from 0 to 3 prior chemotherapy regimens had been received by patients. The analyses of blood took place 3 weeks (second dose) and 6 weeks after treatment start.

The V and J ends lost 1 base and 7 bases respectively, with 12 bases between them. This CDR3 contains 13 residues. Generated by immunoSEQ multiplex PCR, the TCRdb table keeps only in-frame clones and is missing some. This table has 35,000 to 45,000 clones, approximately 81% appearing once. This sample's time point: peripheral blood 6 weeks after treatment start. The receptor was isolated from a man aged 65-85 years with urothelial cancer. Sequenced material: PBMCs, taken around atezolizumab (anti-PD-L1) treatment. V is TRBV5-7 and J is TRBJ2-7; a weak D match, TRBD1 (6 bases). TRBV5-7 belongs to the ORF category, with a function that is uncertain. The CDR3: CASSLQQGLEQYF. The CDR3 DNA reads TGTGCCAGCAGCTTGCAGCAGGGGCTGGAGCAGTACTTC.